The 17 T cell receptor beta chains in this list originate from one sample, sequenced in a study of cytomegalovirus exposure and HLA in healthy donors. The primer mix had 60 Vbeta and 13 Jbeta primers. Only in-frame clones appear in the TCRdb table, and some are missing; sequencing was by immunoSEQ multiplex PCR. Of 150,000 or so clones in the sample, 60% to 85% are singletons; the top ten hold more than 10%. What was sequenced was PBMCs. The source of these receptors is a man aged 35 to 55 in good health and CMV-seropositive.

This clone was seen a few times. The rearrangement uses TRBV6-6 and TRBJ2-2, with D possibly being TRBD2 (6 bases). V was trimmed by 6 bases and J by 6 bases, leaving 14 bases between them. CDR1 is MNHNY, CDR2 SVGAGI, per germline (reference sequence). CDR3 size: 14 residues. CDR3 loop: CASRGGMESGELFF. Written as DNA, the CDR3 is TGTGCCAGCAGAGGCGGGATGGAGTCCGGGGAGCTGTTTTTT.

The gene calls are TRBV4-3 and TRBJ1-2; D unclear. Trimming left V 0 bases short and J 7 bases short, with 12 bases between. The CDR3 sequence is 14 residues long. CDR1 and CDR2 (germline): LGHNA, YSLEER. CDR3 in DNA: TGCGCCAGCAGCCAAGACAGGTCCTTGAGTGGCTACACCTTC. It yields the protein CASSQDRSLSGYTF.

This chain joins TRBV28 and TRBJ2-7, with 10 bases lining up with TRBD1. The V segment lost 6 bases and the J segment 5 bases; nucleotides outside the gene matches: 10. There are 15 residues in the CDR3. Germline V lookup: CDR1 MDHEN, CDR2 SYDVKM. For the CDR3, the DNA is TGTGCCAGCAGAACTACCGGGACAGGGGATGACGAGCAGTACTTC. This gives the protein CASRTTGTGDDEQYF.

This chain connects TRBV28 to TRBJ2-1; 16 positions agree with TRBD2. V dropped 5 bases and J dropped 4; count of bases not matched to a gene: 8. In germline, CDR1 is MDHEN, CDR2 SYDVKM. The CDR3 covers 18 residues. The CDR3 DNA reads TGTGCCAGCAGTACGGGGACTAGCGGGAGGGCCCTATACAATGAGCAGTTCTTC. Its translation is CASSTGTSGRALYNEQFF.

This sequence joins TRBV7-2 and TRBJ2-5; TRBD2 might be the D (6 bases). Looked up from germline, CDR1 is SGHTA and CDR2 is FQGNSA. The CDR3 totals 15 residues. The V end was cut by 2 bases, the J end by 5 bases, with 15 bases between. The CDR3 nucleotides read TGTGCCAGCAGCTTACTCGGGCGGGGATCCGAGACCCAGTACTTC. Its protein product is CASSLLGRGSETQYF.

The rearrangement links TRBV4-2 to TRBJ2-2, with 10 nucleotides matching TRBD1. Per the germline V gene, CDR1 is LGHNA and CDR2 is YNFKEQ. The CDR3 has 18 amino acids. V shed 3 bases, J shed 4 bases, and the junction held 11 bases outside the gene matches. CDR3: CASSHAKGGTGATGELFF. The CDR3 DNA follows: TGTGCCAGCAGCCACGCTAAGGGTGGGACAGGGGCCACCGGGGAGCTGTTTTTT.

The chain links TRBV11-2 to TRBJ1-3; possible D gene TRBD1, 5 bases. The CDR3 has 15 residues. Germline V gives CDR1 SGHAT, CDR2 FQNNGV. Trimming removed 1 base at V and 2 bases at J, with 9 bases between. The CDR3 DNA reads TGTGCCAGCAGCTTAGCAGGGTCAACTGGAAACACCATATATTTT. Translation gives CASSLAGSTGNTIYF. Full variable domain (outside the CDR3, taken from reference TRBV11-2 and TRBJ1-3): EAGVAQSPRYKIIEKRQSVAFWCNPISGHATLYWYQQILGQGPKLLIQFQNNGVVDDSQLPKDRFSAERLKGVDSTLKIQPAKLEDSAVYLCASSLAGSTGNTIYFGEGSWLTVV.

The chain combines TRBV29-1 with TRBJ1-5, with 7 bases lining up with TRBD1. V lost 6 bases to trimming and J lost 0 bases; unmatched junction nucleotides: 5. Looked up from germline, CDR1 is SQVTM and CDR2 is ANQGSEA. This CDR3 has 14 residues. The chain's CDR3 is CSVRQGGSNQPQHF. The CDR3 nucleotides are TGCAGCGTCCGACAGGGTGGTAGCAATCAGCCCCAGCATTTT.

The chain recombines TRBV7-9 with TRBJ1-1; D may be TRBD1 (5 bases). The CDR3 consists of 14 residues. Per the germline V gene, CDR1 is SEHNR and CDR2 is FQNEAQ (reference sequence). V lost 2 bases and J lost 0, with 7 bases in between. The CDR3 DNA is TGTGCCAGCAGCTTAAAAGGGGTGAACACTGAAGCTTTCTTT. Its protein product is CASSLKGVNTEAFF.

The sample holds one count of this clone. This chain joins TRBV18 and TRBJ2-3; D not certain. The germline V and J ends were trimmed by 0 bases and 9 bases, with 16 bases remaining between them. Germline values: CDR1 KGHSH, CDR2 LQKENI. The CDR3 runs to 15 residues. This CDR3 reads CASSPPNISPLTQYF. In DNA, the CDR3 is TGTGCCAGCTCACCACCAAACATATCACCATTAACGCAGTATTTT.

The V call is TRBV5-5, the J call TRBJ1-1; 7 bases match TRBD1. This CDR3 spans 14 amino acids. J lost 6 bases, V lost 3 bases, and 8 bases had no gene match. Germline loops: CDR1 SGHKS, CDR2 YYEKEE (reference sequence). The CDR3 is CASSSQTGPAEAFF. The CDR3 DNA is TGTGCCAGCAGCTCCCAGACAGGGCCAGCTGAAGCTTTCTTT.

Remarks on this clone: Other DNA sequences within the sample encode an identical CDR3. The CDR3 region has the DNA TGTGCCAGCAGAGGGCAGGGGCTCACTGAAGCTTTCTTT. Translated: CASRGQGLTEAFF. This rearrangement joins TRBV28 to TRBJ1-1; perhaps TRBD1 as D (6 bases). The CDR3 is made up of 13 amino acids. CDR1 is MDHEN, CDR2 SYDVKM, per germline. Between the trimmed V and J ends, which lost 6 bases and 4 bases, there was a span of 12 bases.

J is TRBJ1-4 and V is TRBV7-9; TRBD1 is a possible D gene (6 bases). The CDR3 has 15 residues. CDR1 and CDR2 from the germline V gene are SEHNR and FQNEAQ (reference sequence). Trimming pared 5 bases from V and 4 bases from J, leaving 14 bases between. In nucleotides, the CDR3 is TGTGCCAGCAGCGGGGACACATCCATTAATGAAAAACTGTTTTTT. Translation gives CASSGDTSINEKLFF.

The rearrangement uses TRBV10-3 and TRBJ2-3; TRBD2 might be the D (6 bases). The CDR3 covers 16 residues. V dropped 6 bases and J dropped 1 base, with 17 bases sitting between them. Germline lookup yields CDR1 ENHRY and CDR2 SYGVKD. Here the CDR3 reads CAIRKHGEVGTDTQYF. The CDR3 DNA sequence: TGTGCCATCAGGAAGCACGGGGAGGTCGGCACAGATACGCAGTATTTT.

J is TRBJ2-7 and V is TRBV7-2; D is perhaps TRBD2 (6 bases). Deletions cut 5 bases from V and 12 bases from J, with 23 bases between. Germline V lookup: CDR1 SGHTA, CDR2 FQGNSA. There are 14 residues in the CDR3. CDR3 in amino acids: CASSQFQGRQGLYF. For the CDR3, the DNA is TGTGCCAGCAGCCAATTCCAGGGCCGCCAGGGACTGTACTTC.

V gene TRBV27 combines with J gene TRBJ2-1; 13 bases match TRBD2. The trim removed 6 bases at V and 6 bases at J, leaving 2 bases unmatched. Germline CDR1 and CDR2: MNHEY and SMNVEV (reference sequence). The CDR3 sequence is 14 residues long. The DNA of the CDR3 is TGTGCCAGCAGATGGACTAGCGGGAGCAATGAGCAGTTCTTC. It translates to CASRWTSGSNEQFF.

This clone occurred once. CDR3 in DNA: TGTGCCTGGAGTGTAGGACAGGGAGTGTTAGGGCACACAGATACGCAGTATTTT. Protein: CAWSVGQGVLGHTDTQYF. This chain joins TRBV30 and TRBJ2-3; 8 bases fit TRBD1. Trimming took 0 bases from V and 2 from J; bases not matched to a gene: 13. CDR1 is GTSNPN and CDR2 is SVGIG in the germline V gene (reference sequence). The CDR3 sequence is 18 residues long.